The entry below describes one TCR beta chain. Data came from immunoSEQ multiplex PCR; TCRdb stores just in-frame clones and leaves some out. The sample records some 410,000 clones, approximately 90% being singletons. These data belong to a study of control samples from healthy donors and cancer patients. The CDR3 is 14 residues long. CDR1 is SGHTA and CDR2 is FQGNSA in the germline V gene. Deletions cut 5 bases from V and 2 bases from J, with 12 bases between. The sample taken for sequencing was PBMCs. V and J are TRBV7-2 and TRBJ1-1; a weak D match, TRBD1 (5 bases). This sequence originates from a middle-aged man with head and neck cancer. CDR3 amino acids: CASSHGTGNTEAFF. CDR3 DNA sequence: TGTGCCAGCAGCCATGGGACGGGTAACACTGAAGCTTTCTTT.